These 24 T cell receptor beta chains share one sample of origin, sequenced in a study of blood T cell repertoires in COVID-19. The repertoire was sequenced with immunoSEQ multiplex PCR; TCRdb's copy has only in-frame clones and lacks some. Of some 150,000 clones listed, roughly 80% are singletons. Sequencing was done on a sample of peripheral blood. Receptors were obtained from a man aged 50-59 years with active or convalescent COVID-19.

The chain recombines TRBV28 with TRBJ2-4; no clear D gene. The CDR3 spans 14 residues. CDR1 MDHEN and CDR2 SYDVKM come from the germline V gene. V was cut by 5 bases and J by 7 bases, with 15 bases left in between. The DNA for the CDR3 is TGTGCCAGCAGTCTCCCCGGCAGGATGAACATTCAGTACTTC. This encodes CASSLPGRMNIQYF.

The chain links TRBV30 to TRBJ1-3; TRBD1 matches at 7 bases. J lost 7 bases, V lost 2 bases, and 11 bases had no gene match. The germline CDR1 and CDR2 sequences are GTSNPN and SVGIG (reference sequence). The CDR3 loop spans 15 amino acids. The CDR3 loop reads CAWSNGRGSGNTIYF. The CDR3 nucleotides are TGTGCCTGGAGTAACGGCAGGGGGAGCGGCAACACCATATATTTT. The variable domain in full, with the rest retrieved from reference TRBV30 and TRBJ1-3, is SQTIHQWPATLVQPVGSPLSLECTVEGTSNPNLYWYRQAAGRGLQLLFYSVGIGQISSEVPQNLSASRPQDRQFILSSKKLLLSDSGFYLCAWSNGRGSGNTIYFGEGSWLTVV.

The V gene is TRBV9, the J gene TRBJ2-3; 12 bases fit TRBD1. V trimming: 0 bases; J trimming: 5 bases; junction bases outside the gene matches: 4. The CDR3 extends over 16 amino acids. The germline V gene has CDR1 SGDLS and CDR2 YYNGEE. The CDR3 region has the DNA TGTGCCAGCAGCGTAGTAGGGACAGGGGGCAAAGATACGCAGTATTTT. Its translation: CASSVVGTGGKDTQYF.

The chain has TRBV27 and TRBJ2-1; 8 nucleotides line up with TRBD2. CDR1 is MNHEY and CDR2 is SMNVEV in the germline V gene (reference sequence). The J segment lost 10 bases and the V segment lost 6 bases, leaving 8 bases of the junction unmatched. The CDR3 contains 13 residues. The CDR3 DNA sequence: TGTGCCAGCAGCCTTACCCGGACTAGCGAGCAGTTCTTC. It codes for CASSLTRTSEQFF.

V gene TRBV28 combines with J gene TRBJ1-6, with 7 bases matching TRBD1. This CDR3 spans 15 amino acids. Looked up from germline, CDR1 is MDHEN and CDR2 is SYDVKM. The V and J ends lost 6 bases and 9 bases, in that order; junction bases with no gene match: 11. Here the CDR3 reads CASSPRTGGSSPLHF. CDR3 in DNA: TGTGCCAGCAGCCCTCGGACAGGAGGAAGTTCACCCCTCCACTTT.

This chain uses TRBV9 with TRBJ2-7, with a possible D match to TRBD2 (5 bases). The CDR3 loop spans 14 amino acids. V lost 3 bases and J 2 bases, leaving 12 bases between the germline ends. Germline-derived CDR1 and CDR2 are SGDLS and YYNGEE. The CDR3 protein is CASSETTSPYEQYF. In DNA, the CDR3 is TGTGCCAGCAGCGAGACTACGAGCCCCTACGAGCAGTACTTC.

This sequence joins TRBV6-4 and TRBJ2-6; 14 nucleotides line up with TRBD2. V was clipped by 5 bases and J by 0 bases; unmatched bases: 3. Per germline, CDR1 MRHNA and CDR2 SNTAGT. The length of the CDR3 is 18 residues. The CDR3 coding sequence is TGTGCCAGCAGTCTTGGGACTAGCGGGAGCTCTGGGGCCAACGTCCTGACTTTC. It translates to CASSLGTSGSSGANVLTF.

The chain couples TRBV7-9 to TRBJ2-1; D is possibly TRBD2 (6 bases). CDR3 length: 15 amino acids. Trimming took off 5 bases at V and 7 bases at J, with 18 bases between the two ends. Per the germline V gene, CDR1 is SEHNR and CDR2 is FQNEAQ (reference sequence). CDR3 in amino acids: CASSLSGRARNEQFF. DNA of the CDR3: TGTGCCAGCAGCCTTAGCGGCAGGGCACGTAATGAGCAGTTCTTC.

The genes are TRBV25-1 and TRBJ1-2; TRBD1 agrees at 7 bases. The CDR3 loop spans 12 amino acids. J gave up 4 bases and V 4 bases, and 0 bases lay outside the gene matches. Germline assignment: CDR1 MGHDK and CDR2 SYGVNS. CDR3 bases: TGTGCCAGCAGTGGGGACAGCTATGGCTACACCTTC. It yields the protein CASSGDSYGYTF.

The rearrangement links TRBV7-3 to TRBJ2-7, with no clear D. The germline V gene has CDR1 SGHTA and CDR2 FQGTGA. The CDR3 spans 13 residues. Trimming shortened V by 4 bases and J by 1 base, and 8 bases separated the two germline ends. The CDR3 DNA is TGTGCCAGCAGCTCAACCCCATCCTACGAGCAGTACTTC. Residues: CASSSTPSYEQYF. Filled out from reference TRBV7-3 and TRBJ2-7, the complete variable domain reads GAGVSQTPSNKVTEKGKYVELRCDPISGHTALYWYRQSLGQGPEFLIYFQGTGAADDSGLPNDRFFAVRPEGSVSTLKIQRTERGDSAVYLCASSSTPSYEQYFGPGTRLTVT.

The chain recombines TRBV14 with TRBJ1-1; 8 positions agree with TRBD1. The CDR3 has 18 amino acids. The V and J ends lost 0 bases and 0 bases, in that order; junction bases with no gene match: 9. Germline CDR1 reads SGHDN; CDR2 reads FVKESK. In DNA, the CDR3 is TGTGCCAGCAGCCAAGAAAAAGGTTGGGACAGGATGAACACTGAAGCTTTCTTT. Protein product: CASSQEKGWDRMNTEAFF.

The rearrangement joins TRBV19 to TRBJ1-5; D is uncertain. Germline CDR1 reads LNHDA; CDR2 reads SQIVND (reference sequence). Trimming cost V 5 bases and J 3 bases, with 5 bases left between them. The CDR3 is made up of 12 amino acids. The CDR3 nucleotides are TGTGCCAGTAGTTCTTACAATCAGCCCCAGCATTTT. Its protein product is CASSSYNQPQHF.

The CDR3 DNA reads TGCGCCAGCGCTGAGGACAGATGGGACTATGGCTACACCTTC. It codes for CASAEDRWDYGYTF. The chain has TRBV10-1 and TRBJ1-2; D possibly corresponds to TRBD1 (6 bases). Germline V lookup: CDR1 WNHNN, CDR2 SYGVQD (reference sequence). V lost 8 bases to trimming and J lost 3 bases, with 16 bases between them. The CDR3 covers 14 residues.

The CDR3 is CASSSTGKQYF. The CDR3, as DNA: TGTGCCAGTAGTTCAACAGGGAAGCAGTACTTC. The chain recombines TRBV19 with TRBJ2-7, with TRBD1 as a possible D gene (6 bases). Trimming stripped 5 bases from V and 8 bases from J, with 10 bases between. The CDR3 consists of 11 residues. The germline V gene has CDR1 LNHDA and CDR2 SQIVND (reference sequence). The full variable domain, rest sourced from reference TRBV19 and TRBJ2-7, is DGGITQSPKYLFRKEGQNVTLSCEQNLNHDAMYWYRQDPGQGLRLIYYSQIVNDFQKGDIAEGYSVSREKKESFPLTVTSAQKNPTAFYLCASSSTGKQYFGPGTRLTVT.

This sequence joins TRBV7-8 and TRBJ1-2, with TRBD1 matching 8 bases. Looked up from germline, CDR1 is SGHVS and CDR2 is FQNEAQ. The CDR3 length is 15 residues. Unmatched junction bases numbered 7, after V lost 0 bases and J lost 7 bases. CDR3 loop: CASSLAPDRGPGYTF. The CDR3 region has the DNA TGTGCCAGCAGCTTAGCCCCCGACAGGGGCCCTGGCTACACCTTC.

Here the CDR3 DNA reads TGTGCCAGCAGCTTAGGCGCGGCCACAGATACGCAGTATTTT. The encoded protein is CASSLGAATDTQYF. The chain is built from TRBV7-3 and TRBJ2-3; no definite D call. Trimming pared 2 bases from V and 2 bases from J, leaving 8 bases between. The germline V gene encodes CDR1 SGHTA and CDR2 FQGTGA. This CDR3 has 14 residues.

The genes are TRBV9 and TRBJ2-1; 10 bases line up with TRBD2. J was trimmed by 4 bases and V by 4 bases; bases with no gene match: 14. CDR1 is SGDLS and CDR2 is YYNGEE in the germline V gene. The CDR3 spans 18 residues. The CDR3 DNA reads as TGTGCCAGCAGCCACGGGCTAGCGGGAGAAGGGGTTTACAATGAGCAGTTCTTC. Encoded protein: CASSHGLAGEGVYNEQFF.

V is TRBV5-1 and J is TRBJ2-7; 9 bases are shared with TRBD1. Germline lookup yields CDR1 SGHRS and CDR2 YFSETQ. CDR3 size: 14 residues. Trimming at V came to 0 bases and at J to 5 bases, leaving 3 bases not matched to a gene. CDR3 in DNA: TGCGCCAGCAGCTTGGGACAGGGGGTGAACGAGCAGTACTTC. Translation gives CASSLGQGVNEQYF.

This chain uses TRBV5-4 with TRBJ2-3, with 11 bases aligning to TRBD2. V was clipped by 4 bases and J by 2 bases; unmatched bases: 6. From germline, CDR1 is SGHNT and CDR2 YYREEE (reference sequence). The length of the CDR3 is 16 residues. This CDR3 is CASSLRLAGFTDTQYF. The CDR3 DNA sequence: TGTGCCAGCAGCCTCAGACTAGCGGGATTCACAGATACGCAGTATTTT.

This clone was detected a few times. The rearrangement joins TRBV28 to TRBJ2-1; TRBD2 matches at 15 bases. CDR1 and CDR2 (germline): MDHEN, SYDVKM. The length of the CDR3 is 16 residues. The V segment lost 4 bases and the J segment 10 bases; nucleotides outside the gene matches: 8. In DNA form, the CDR3 reads TGTGCCAGCAGTTCCGGGACTAGCGGGAGGAATAGGGAGCAGTTCTTC. Translation: CASSSGTSGRNREQFF. Variable domain in full (rest from reference TRBV28 and TRBJ2-1): DVKVTQSSRYLVKRTGEKVFLECVQDMDHENMFWYRQDPGLGLRLIYFSYDVKMKEKGDIPEGYSVSREKKERFSLILESASTNQTSMYLCASSSGTSGRNREQFFGPGTRLTVL.

The chain recombines TRBV30 with TRBJ1-2, with D possibly matching TRBD1 (5 bases). The CDR3 runs to 13 residues. V was clipped by 0 bases and J by 5 bases, with 10 bases between them. The germline CDR1 and CDR2 sequences are GTSNPN and SVGIG (reference sequence). CDR3 DNA: TGTGCCTGGAGTGTTGGGACTGTTTATGGCTACACCTTC. Protein product: CAWSVGTVYGYTF.

The rearrangement uses TRBV1 and TRBJ2-1; the table's TRBD2 call for D was not verified on the DNA. TRBV1 is labeled a pseudogene. The CDR3 runs 22 residues. CDR3 nucleotides: TGCACCAGCAGCCGCAGGGTTTCAGTAAAGTGTCTAGCGGGAGACGACGCGAATGAGCAGTTCTTC. This sequence encodes CTSSRRVSVKCLAGDDANEQFF.

This clone was counted between two and nine times. The genes are TRBV12-5 and TRBJ1-4; 8 bases are a match to TRBD1. Germline V lookup: CDR1 LGHNT, CDR2 FRNRAP. The trim removed 6 bases at V and 7 bases at J, leaving 7 bases unmatched. The CDR3 covers 14 residues. CDR3 in amino acids: CASGTDRGVEKLFF. Here the CDR3 DNA reads TGTGCTAGTGGAACCGACAGGGGTGTTGAAAAACTGTTTTTT.

The V gene is TRBV14, the J gene TRBJ2-5; D call uncertain. The CDR3 runs to 14 residues. Germline CDR1 and CDR2: SGHDN and FVKESK. The V and J ends lost 2 bases and 0 bases respectively, with 7 bases between them. This chain's CDR3 is CASSQLRYQETQYF. CDR3 bases: TGTGCCAGCAGCCAATTGAGGTACCAAGAGACCCAGTACTTC.